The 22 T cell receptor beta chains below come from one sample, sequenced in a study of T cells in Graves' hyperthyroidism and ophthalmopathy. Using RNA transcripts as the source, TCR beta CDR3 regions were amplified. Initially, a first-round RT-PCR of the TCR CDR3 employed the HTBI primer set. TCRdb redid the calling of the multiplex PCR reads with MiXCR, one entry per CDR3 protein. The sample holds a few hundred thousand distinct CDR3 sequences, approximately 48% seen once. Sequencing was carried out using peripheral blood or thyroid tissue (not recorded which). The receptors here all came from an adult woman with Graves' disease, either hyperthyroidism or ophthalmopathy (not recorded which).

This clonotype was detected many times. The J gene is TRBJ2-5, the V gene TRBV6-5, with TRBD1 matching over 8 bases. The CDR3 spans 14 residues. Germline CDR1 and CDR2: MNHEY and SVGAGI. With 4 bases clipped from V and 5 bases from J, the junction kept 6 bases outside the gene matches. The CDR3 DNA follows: TGTGCCAGCAGTTCGGGACAGGCGACGGAGACCCAGTACTTC. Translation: CASSSGQATETQYF.

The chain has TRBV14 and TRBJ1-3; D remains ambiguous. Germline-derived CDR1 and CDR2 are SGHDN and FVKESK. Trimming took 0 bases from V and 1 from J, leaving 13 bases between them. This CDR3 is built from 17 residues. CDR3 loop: CASSQEFGGSSGNTIYF. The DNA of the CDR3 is TGTGCCAGCAGCCAAGAATTCGGAGGTTCGTCTGGAAACACCATATATTTT.

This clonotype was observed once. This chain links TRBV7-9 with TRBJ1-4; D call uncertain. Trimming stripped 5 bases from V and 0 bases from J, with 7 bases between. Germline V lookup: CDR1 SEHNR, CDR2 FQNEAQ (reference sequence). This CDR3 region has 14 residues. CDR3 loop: CASSAGTTNEKLFF. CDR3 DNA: TGTGCCAGCAGCGCAGGTACAACTAATGAAAAACTGTTTTTT.

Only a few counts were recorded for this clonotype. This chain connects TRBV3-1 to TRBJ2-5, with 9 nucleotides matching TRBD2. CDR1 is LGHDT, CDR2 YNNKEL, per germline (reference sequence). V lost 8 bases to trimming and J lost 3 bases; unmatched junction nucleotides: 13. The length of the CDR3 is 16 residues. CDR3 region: CASGPGRVAGEETQYF. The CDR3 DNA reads TGTGCCAGCGGCCCGGGCCGCGTAGCGGGGGAAGAGACCCAGTACTTC.

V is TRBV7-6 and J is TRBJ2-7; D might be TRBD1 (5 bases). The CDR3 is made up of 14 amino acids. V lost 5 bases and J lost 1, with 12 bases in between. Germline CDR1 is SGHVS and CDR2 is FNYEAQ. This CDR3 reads CASSQDIGSYEQYF. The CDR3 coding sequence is TGTGCCAGCAGCCAGGACATCGGGTCCTACGAGCAGTACTTC.

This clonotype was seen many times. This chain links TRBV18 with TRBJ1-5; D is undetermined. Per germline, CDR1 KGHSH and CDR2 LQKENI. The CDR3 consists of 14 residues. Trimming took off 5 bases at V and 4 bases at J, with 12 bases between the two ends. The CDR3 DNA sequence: TGTGCCAGCTCATTGTCAGGCCCAAATCAGCCCCAGCATTTT. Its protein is CASSLSGPNQPQHF.

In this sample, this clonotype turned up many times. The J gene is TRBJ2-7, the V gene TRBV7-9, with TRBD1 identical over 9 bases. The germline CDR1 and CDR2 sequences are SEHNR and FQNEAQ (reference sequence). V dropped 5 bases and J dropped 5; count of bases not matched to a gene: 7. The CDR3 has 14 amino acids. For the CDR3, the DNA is TGTGCCAGCAGCCACCGGGACAGGGTGCACGAGCAGTACTTC. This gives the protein CASSHRDRVHEQYF.

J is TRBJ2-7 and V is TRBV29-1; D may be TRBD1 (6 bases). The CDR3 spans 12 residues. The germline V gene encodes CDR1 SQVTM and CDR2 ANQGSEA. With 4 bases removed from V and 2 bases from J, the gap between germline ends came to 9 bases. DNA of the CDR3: TGCAGCGTTGTCTACAGGGCCTACGAGCAGTACTTC. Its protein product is CSVVYRAYEQYF.

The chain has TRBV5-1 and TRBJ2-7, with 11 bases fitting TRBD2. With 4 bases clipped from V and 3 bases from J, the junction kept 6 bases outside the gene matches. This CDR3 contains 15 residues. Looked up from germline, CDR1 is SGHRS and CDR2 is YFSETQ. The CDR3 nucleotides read TGCGCCAGCAGCCCGACTAGCGGGGCCCTCTACGAGCAGTACTTC. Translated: CASSPTSGALYEQYF.

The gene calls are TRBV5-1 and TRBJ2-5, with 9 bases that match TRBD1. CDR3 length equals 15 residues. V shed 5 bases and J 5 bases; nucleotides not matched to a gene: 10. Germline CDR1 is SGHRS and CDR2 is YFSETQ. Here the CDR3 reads CASRLTGTGRETQYF. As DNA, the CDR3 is TGCGCCAGCAGACTCACCGGGACAGGGCGCGAGACCCAGTACTTC.

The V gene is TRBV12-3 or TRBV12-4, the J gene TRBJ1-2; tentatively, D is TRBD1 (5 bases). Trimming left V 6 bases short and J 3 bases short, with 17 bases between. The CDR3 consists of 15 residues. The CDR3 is CASRLPATGHYGYTF. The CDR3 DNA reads TGTGCCAGCAGACTACCGGCCACGGGGCACTATGGCTACACCTTC.

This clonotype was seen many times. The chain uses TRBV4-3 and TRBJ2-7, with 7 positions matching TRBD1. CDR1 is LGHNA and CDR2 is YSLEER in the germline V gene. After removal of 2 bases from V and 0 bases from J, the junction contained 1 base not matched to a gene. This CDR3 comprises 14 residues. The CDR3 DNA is TGCGCCAGCAGCCAACGACAGGGCTCCTACGAGCAGTACTTC. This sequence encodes CASSQRQGSYEQYF.

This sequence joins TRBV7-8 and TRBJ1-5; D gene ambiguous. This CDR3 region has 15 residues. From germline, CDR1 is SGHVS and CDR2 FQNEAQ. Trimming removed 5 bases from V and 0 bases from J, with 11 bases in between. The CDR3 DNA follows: TGTGCCAGCAGCGAGACGACGGGTAGCAATCAGCCCCAGCATTTT. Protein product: CASSETTGSNQPQHF.

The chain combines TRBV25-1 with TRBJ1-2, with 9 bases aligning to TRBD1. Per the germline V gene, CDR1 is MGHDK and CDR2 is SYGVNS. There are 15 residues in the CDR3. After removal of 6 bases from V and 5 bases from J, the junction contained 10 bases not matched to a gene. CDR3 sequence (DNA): TGTGCCAGCAGGCCCAGGGACAGGGTAGGATATGGCTACACCTTC. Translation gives CASRPRDRVGYGYTF.

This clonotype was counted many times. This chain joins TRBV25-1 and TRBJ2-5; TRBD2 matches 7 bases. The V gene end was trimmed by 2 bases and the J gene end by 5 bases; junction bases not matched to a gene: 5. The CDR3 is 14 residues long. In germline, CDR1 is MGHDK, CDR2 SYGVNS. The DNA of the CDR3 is TGTGCCAGCAGTGAAGGACTAGTCAAGGAGACCCAGTACTTC. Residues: CASSEGLVKETQYF.

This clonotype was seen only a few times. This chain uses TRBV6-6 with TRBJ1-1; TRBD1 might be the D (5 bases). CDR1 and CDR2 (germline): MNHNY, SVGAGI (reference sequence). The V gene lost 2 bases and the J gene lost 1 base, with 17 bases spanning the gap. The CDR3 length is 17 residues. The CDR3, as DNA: TGTGCCAGCAGTTACCTTCCAGTGACAGCCGAGAACACTGAAGCTTTCTTT. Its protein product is CASSYLPVTAENTEAFF.

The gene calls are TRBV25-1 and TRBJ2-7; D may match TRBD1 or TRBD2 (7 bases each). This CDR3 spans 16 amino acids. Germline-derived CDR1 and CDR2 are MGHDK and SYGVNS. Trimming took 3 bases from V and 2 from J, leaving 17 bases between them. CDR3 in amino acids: CASSDGKRGQTYEQYF. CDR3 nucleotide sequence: TGTGCCAGCAGTGATGGGAAGCGGGGACAGACCTACGAGCAGTACTTC.

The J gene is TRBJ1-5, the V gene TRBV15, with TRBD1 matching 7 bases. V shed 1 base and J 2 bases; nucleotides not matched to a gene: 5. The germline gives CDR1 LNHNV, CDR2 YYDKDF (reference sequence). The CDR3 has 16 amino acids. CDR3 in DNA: TGTGCCACCAGCAGAGTACAGGGGATGGGCAATCAGCCCCAGCATTTT. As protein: CATSRVQGMGNQPQHF.

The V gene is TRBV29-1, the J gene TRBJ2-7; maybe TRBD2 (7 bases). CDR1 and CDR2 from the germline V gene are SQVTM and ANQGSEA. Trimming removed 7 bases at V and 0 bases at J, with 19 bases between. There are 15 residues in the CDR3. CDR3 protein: CSALGRGGSSYEQYF. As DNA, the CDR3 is TGCAGCGCTTTGGGGAGGGGGGGGAGCTCCTACGAGCAGTACTTC.

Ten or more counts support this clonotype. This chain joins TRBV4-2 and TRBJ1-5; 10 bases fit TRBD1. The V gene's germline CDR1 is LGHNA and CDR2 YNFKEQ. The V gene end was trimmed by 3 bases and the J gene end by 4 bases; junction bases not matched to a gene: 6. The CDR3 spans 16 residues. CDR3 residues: CASSHHRDRGNQPQHF. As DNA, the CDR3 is TGTGCCAGCAGCCACCACCGGGACAGGGGTAATCAGCCCCAGCATTTT.

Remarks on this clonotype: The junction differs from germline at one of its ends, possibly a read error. The CDR3 nucleotides are TGTGCCGGCAGCCAGGGGAGGGGCAACTATGGCTACACCTTC. The encoded protein is CAGSQGRGNYGYTF. V usage is TRBV5-6 and J usage is TRBJ1-2; D possibly corresponds to TRBD1 (6 bases). The CDR3 consists of 14 residues. CDR1 is SGHDT, CDR2 YYEEEE, per germline.

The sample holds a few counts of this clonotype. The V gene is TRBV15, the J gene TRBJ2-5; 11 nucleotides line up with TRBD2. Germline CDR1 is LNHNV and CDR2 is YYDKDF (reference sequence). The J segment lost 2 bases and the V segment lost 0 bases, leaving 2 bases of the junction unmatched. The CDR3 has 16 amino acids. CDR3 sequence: CATSRDGTSGQETQYF. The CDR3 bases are TGTGCCACCAGCAGAGACGGGACTAGCGGACAAGAGACCCAGTACTTC.